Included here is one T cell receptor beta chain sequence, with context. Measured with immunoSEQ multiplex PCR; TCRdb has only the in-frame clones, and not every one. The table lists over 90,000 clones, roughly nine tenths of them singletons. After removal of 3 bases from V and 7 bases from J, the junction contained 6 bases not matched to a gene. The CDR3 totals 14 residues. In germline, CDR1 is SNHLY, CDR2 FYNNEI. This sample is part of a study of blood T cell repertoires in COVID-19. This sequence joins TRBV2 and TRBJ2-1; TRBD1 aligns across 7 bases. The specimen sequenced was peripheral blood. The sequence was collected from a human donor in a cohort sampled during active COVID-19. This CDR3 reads CASSETGHGNEQFF. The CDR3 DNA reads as TGTGCCAGCAGTGAGACAGGGCATGGGAATGAGCAGTTCTTC.